This T cell receptor beta chain was captured by sequencing in a study of blood T cell repertoires in COVID-19. Study context: Sites in the United States, Italy and Spain provided acute and convalescent COVID-19 samples. Nucleic acid was either cDNA or gDNA, and it came from T cells, B-cell-depleted T cells, or PBMCs.

Per the authors' pipeline: Estimates of nucleated cell counts were drawn from the amplification of reference gene primers. Data came from immunoSEQ multiplex PCR; TCRdb stores just in-frame clones and leaves some out. Clonal size and the V and J genes are those of that table, whereas D and trimming came from the DNA. The profile shows roughly 220,000 clones, roughly 88% of them singletons. The specimen sequenced was peripheral blood. This clonotype was sampled from a woman aged 35 to 49 who had recovered from COVID-19.

The CDR3 here is CASSLLRTSSYEQYF. The CDR3 bases are TGTGCCAGCAGCTTGTTGAGGACTAGCTCCTACGAGCAGTACTTC. The chain carries TRBV7-3 and TRBJ2-7; TRBD2 agrees at 7 bases. CDR1 is SGHTA, CDR2 FQGTGA, per germline. V trimming: 3 bases; J trimming: 0 bases; junction bases outside the gene matches: 5. This CDR3 comprises 15 residues.